This TCR beta chain was recorded in a study of blood T cell repertoires in COVID-19. Study context: Acute and convalescent COVID-19 specimens originated in the United States, Italy and Spain.

Trimming removed 8 bases at V and 4 bases at J, with 8 bases between. Germline assignment: CDR1 MDHEN and CDR2 SYDVKM. The CDR3 totals 11 residues. Authors' methods: Amplification with reference gene primers provided the estimates of nucleated cell counts. TCRdb's table, derived via immunoSEQ multiplex PCR, lists solely in-frame clones and lacks some. V and J calls and clone size come straight from that table; D and trimming were deduced from the DNA. The sample records about 68,000 clones, 80% to 95% being singletons. The receptor was derived from a human donor in a cohort sampled during active COVID-19. The sample taken for sequencing was peripheral blood. The V and J genes are TRBV28 and TRBJ1-2; possibly TRBD1 for D (5 bases). CDR3 amino acids: CASAGTYGYTF. The CDR3 region has the DNA TGTGCCAGCGCGGGGACCTATGGCTACACCTTC.